This TCR beta chain was profiled in a study of cytomegalovirus exposure and HLA in healthy donors. Looking at the study overall: In a later analysis, the 90 to 150 validation repertoires were reported to have used the same platform as the roughly 670 first-cohort repertoires. Study results and caveats: 164 TCR beta chains were listed as cytomegalovirus-associated. Specificity for CMV antigens was confirmed in vitro for a few of the CMV-associated chains.

TCRdb's table, derived via immunoSEQ multiplex PCR, lists solely in-frame clones and lacks some. This sample yields approximately 180,000 clones, of which around nine tenths are seen a single time; 2.7% belongs to the top ten. Deletions cut 1 base from V and 2 bases from J, with 6 bases between. The CDR3 has 14 residues. CDR1 is MNHEY and CDR2 is SMNVEV in the germline V gene (reference sequence). Worth noting for this clone: What it binds is unknown.

V usage is TRBV27 and J usage is TRBJ1-5; D is ambiguous. The TCR was taken from a man younger than 35 in good health and CMV-seropositive. The sample comprised PBMCs. DNA of the CDR3: TGTGCCAGCAGTTTATACGGAGGCAATCAGCCCCAGCATTTT. Translation: CASSLYGGNQPQHF.